This TCR beta chain was documented in a study of lymphopenia after photon versus proton radiotherapy. With regard to this clone: As yet, its antigen is unknown.

Study-wide results and limits: Larger post-nadir TCR diversity loss correlated inversely with survival in deceased patients. Relative stability marked proton patients; photon patients lost diversity and naive cells. After the lymphocyte nadir, photon-treated repertoires showed oligoclonal expansion, especially of CD8+ Temra cells.

Assay: immunoSEQ multiplex PCR; the TCRdb copy retains only in-frame clones and omits some. The profile shows 160,000 or so clones, roughly nine tenths of them singletons. With 6 bases removed from V and 0 bases from J, the gap between germline ends came to 18 bases. The germline CDR1 and CDR2 sequences are LNHNV and YYDKDF (reference sequence). CDR3 length: 17 amino acids. The TCR comes from a man between 50 and 59 years old with gastric cancer. The specimen was peripheral blood, collected from a patient treated with photon-based radiotherapy. The chain links TRBV15 to TRBJ2-1; maybe TRBD2 (6 bases). CDR3 sequence: CATSSESAGSSYNEQFF. In DNA form, the CDR3 reads TGTGCCACCAGTTCAGAATCGGCGGGAAGCTCCTACAATGAGCAGTTCTTC.